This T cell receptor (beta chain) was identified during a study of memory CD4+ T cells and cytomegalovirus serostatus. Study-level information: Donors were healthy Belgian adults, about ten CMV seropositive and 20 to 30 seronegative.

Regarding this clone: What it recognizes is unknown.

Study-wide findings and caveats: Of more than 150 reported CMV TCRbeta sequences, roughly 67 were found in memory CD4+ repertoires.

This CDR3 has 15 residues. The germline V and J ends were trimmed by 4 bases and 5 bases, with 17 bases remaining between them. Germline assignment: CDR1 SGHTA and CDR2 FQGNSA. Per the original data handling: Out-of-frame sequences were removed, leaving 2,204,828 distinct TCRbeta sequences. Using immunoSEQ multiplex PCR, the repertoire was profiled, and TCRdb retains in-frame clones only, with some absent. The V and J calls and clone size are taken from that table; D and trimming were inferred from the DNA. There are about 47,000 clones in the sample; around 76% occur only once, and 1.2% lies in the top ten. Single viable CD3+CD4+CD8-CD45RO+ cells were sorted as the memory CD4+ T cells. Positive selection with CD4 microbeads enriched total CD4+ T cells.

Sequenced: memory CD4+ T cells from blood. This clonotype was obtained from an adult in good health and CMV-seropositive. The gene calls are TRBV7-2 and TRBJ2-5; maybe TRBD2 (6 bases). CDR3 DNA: TGTGCCAGCAGCTCCGGTGGCGGGGCCCGGGAGACCCAGTACTTC. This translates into CASSSGGGARETQYF.